These 2 T cell receptor beta chains originate from one sample sequenced in a study of T cell repertoires in aging, cancer and after chemotherapy. A mixed TRB-A/B primer pool amplified rearranged TRB by multiplex touch-down PCR. TCRdb re-called the multiplex PCR reads with MiXCR, one entry per CDR3 protein. The sample contains some 11,000 distinct CDR3 sequences, almost 30% of which appear only once. Amplification of TCR beta used genomic DNA extracted from peripheral blood. The sample comprised blood. These receptor sequences come from a human donor in good health.

Sample share makes this clonotype medium-sized. This chain connects TRBV20-1 to TRBJ1-2, with D unresolved. CDR1 and CDR2 (germline): DFQATT, SNEGSKA (reference sequence). The CDR3 sequence is 13 residues long. Trimming removed 3 bases at V and 2 bases at J, with 10 bases between. The CDR3 nucleotides are TGCAGTGCTAGGGCCACGACCAACTATGGCTACACCTTC. Protein sequence: CSARATTNYGYTF.

This rearrangement joins TRBV19 to TRBJ2-7, with D perhaps matching TRBD1 (6 bases). From germline, CDR1 is LNHDA and CDR2 SQIVND (reference sequence). V was cut by 4 bases and J by 5 bases, with 15 bases left in between. The CDR3 is 14 amino acids. CDR3 sequence reads: CASSSTGSRNEQYF. Written as DNA, the CDR3 is TGTGCCAGTAGTAGCACAGGGAGTCGGAACGAGCAGTACTTC.